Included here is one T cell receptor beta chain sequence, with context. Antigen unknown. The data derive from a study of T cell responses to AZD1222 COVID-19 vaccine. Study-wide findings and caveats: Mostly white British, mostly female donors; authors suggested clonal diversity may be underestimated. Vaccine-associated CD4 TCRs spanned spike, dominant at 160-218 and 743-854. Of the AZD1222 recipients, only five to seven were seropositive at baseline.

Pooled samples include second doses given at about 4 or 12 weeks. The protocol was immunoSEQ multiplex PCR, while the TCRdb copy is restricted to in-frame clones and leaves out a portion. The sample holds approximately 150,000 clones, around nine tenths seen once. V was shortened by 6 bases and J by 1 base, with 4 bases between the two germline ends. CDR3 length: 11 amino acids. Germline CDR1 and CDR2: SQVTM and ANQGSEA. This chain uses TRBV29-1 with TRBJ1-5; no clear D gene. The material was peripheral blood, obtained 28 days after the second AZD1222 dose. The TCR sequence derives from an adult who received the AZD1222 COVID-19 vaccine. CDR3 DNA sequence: TGCAGCGTCGGGAGCAATCAGCCCCAGCATTTT. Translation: CSVGSNQPQHF.